A single sample is the source of the 6 T cell receptor beta chains below, sequenced in a study of identical twins. TCRdb processed the 5' RACE reads anew with MiXCR; each CDR3 protein has one entry. The repertoire includes roughly 700,000 distinct CDR3 sequences, more than 6.5% of them detected once, and approximately 0.89% sits in the top ten. These data were also reused for a study on yellow fever vaccine responses in identical twins.

The sequencing sample was made of PBMCs. These receptors all come from a woman between 18 and 30 years old in good health.

This clonotype was observed a few times. The chain recombines TRBV27 with TRBJ2-1; the D gene is possibly TRBD2 (6 bases). Per the germline V gene, CDR1 is MNHEY and CDR2 is SMNVEV (reference sequence). The CDR3 extends over 12 amino acids. V was trimmed by 2 bases and J by 14 bases, leaving 13 bases between them. The CDR3 protein is CASSLTGRREFF. CDR3 in DNA: TGTGCCAGCAGTTTAACGGGGCGGAGGGAGTTCTTC.

The J gene is TRBJ1-5, the V gene TRBV28; possible D gene TRBD1, 5 bases. The CDR3 sequence is 16 residues long. Deletions cut 3 bases from V and 2 bases from J, with 14 bases between. Germline CDR1 and CDR2: MDHEN and SYDVKM. CDR3 region: CASSFGVRGGNQPQHF. The CDR3 DNA is TGTGCCAGCAGTTTCGGAGTTAGGGGCGGCAATCAGCCCCAGCATTTT.

This clonotype has only a few counts. The V call is TRBV27, the J call TRBJ1-1; D perhaps matches TRBD1 (6 bases). CDR1 and CDR2 from the germline V gene are MNHEY and SMNVEV (reference sequence). V lost 4 bases, J lost 9 bases, and 24 bases lay in between. This CDR3 is built from 16 residues. CDR3 in DNA: TGTGCCAGCAGTTCCCGTGACGGAACCAGGGGACTGAAAGCTTTCTTT. The encoded protein is CASSSRDGTRGLKAFF.

In this sample, this clonotype turned up many times. V and J are TRBV4-1 and TRBJ2-2; TRBD1 matches 9 bases. This CDR3 spans 17 amino acids. Germline values: CDR1 MGHRA, CDR2 YSYEKL. V was clipped by 3 bases and J by 4 bases; unmatched bases: 9. CDR3: CASSQGQGSASTGELFF. The CDR3 DNA reads TGCGCCAGCAGCCAGGGACAGGGCTCCGCAAGCACCGGGGAGCTGTTTTTT.

V and J are TRBV20-1 and TRBJ2-7, with TRBD2 identical over 8 bases. The CDR3 runs to 15 residues. The V segment lost 3 bases and the J segment 2 bases; nucleotides outside the gene matches: 9. Germline V gene lookup returns CDR1 DFQATT and CDR2 SNEGSKA (reference sequence). The CDR3 nucleotides read TGCAGTGCTAGCGCCGGGACTAGAGTTACCTACGAGCAGTACTTC. It yields the protein CSASAGTRVTYEQYF.

The J gene is TRBJ2-1, the V gene TRBV6-2 or TRBV6-3; 7 nucleotides match TRBD2. Germline CDR1 is MNHEY and CDR2 is SVGEGT. The V and J ends lost 6 bases and 4 bases, in that order; junction bases with no gene match: 12. This CDR3 contains 16 residues. CDR3 loop: CASRGISAGFYNEQFF. In DNA, the CDR3 is TGTGCCAGCAGGGGCATCTCAGCGGGGTTTTACAATGAGCAGTTCTTC.